This T cell receptor (beta chain) derives from a study of blood T cells in healthy people across ages (dated by TCRdb to about 2015). Study-level background: In model experiments, template switching captured about one uniquely barcoded TCR beta cDNA molecule for every two T cells. Donors were grouped into four age groups: young (average roughly 15 years), middle-aged (39), aged (62) and long-lived (roughly 80). Using deep sequencing normalized with unique cDNA molecular identifiers, the study measured how TCR beta repertoire diversity changes with age. Two additional independent replicas of 1 million unique cDNA reads from the same blood draw were analyzed for two donors (one aged 18 to 30 and one aged 80 or older).

On this clonotype itself: Its binding antigen is unknown. No base qualities exist here, and no much larger clone lies one base off it.

Library preparation was by 5' RACE. Reads for this sample came from an Illumina HiSeq 2500. The second PCR ran for about 6 to 12 cycles and used a J-beta primer mix along with a sample-barcoded 5' primer. A template-switch 5' adaptor carrying 12 random nucleotides introduced a unique molecular identifier onto each TCR beta cDNA molecule. Each sample yielded at least 3 million CDR3-containing paired-end reads. First-strand cDNA was synthesized from all RNA with the Mint cDNA synthesis kit, primed by a TRBC-specific oligonucleotide. After uracil-DNA glycosylase treatment, a first 18-cycle PCR used universal primers M1SS and BC2_uni_R on all cDNA. In the paper's pipeline: Normalization of each sample was performed by random selection of 1 million high-quality reads, each carrying a distinct molecular identifier. Instead of being binned into consensus sequences, reads with shared molecular identifiers were discarded. MiTCR, set to a Q25 quality threshold and the strictest error-elimination algorithm, was used for CDR3 identification, clonotype clustering and error correction. A nonparametric unseen species model using Euler transformation provided a lower-bound estimate of total TCR beta diversity. TCRdb applied fastp at Q25 and MiXCR to the public reads, then kept only in-frame beta chains. Entries that share a CDR3 protein sequence are merged under the most common genes and DNA. The V and J calls and clone size are TCRdb's, not the authors'. This sample gives some 800,000 distinct CDR3 sequences in total; about 25% of them show up just once. Of the sample, around 3.6% falls within the top ten clones.

The donors were around 39 Caucasian individuals from Russia, aged roughly 6 to 100 years, who were systemically healthy. Around 10 milliliters of peripheral blood were collected from each donor into EDTA-treated Vacutainer tubes. Ficoll-Paque density-gradient centrifugation was used to isolate PBMCs, with at least 7 million per sample. Total RNA, at least 5 micrograms per sample, was extracted from PBMCs with Trizol reagent. For every donor, flow cytometry on a PBMC aliquot measured the percentage of naive CD45RAhigh/CD27high T cells. Study-wide conclusions, independent of this receptor: Because the CMV infection status of the donors was unknown, age-related changes in expanded clonotypes may potentially have been confounded. Total diversity estimates from one million sequenced T cells were considered lower bounds and underestimates. Observed TCR beta diversity per million T cells fell roughly linearly with age, and a significant reduction was already apparent by age about 43. Because profiling used bulk unsorted PBMCs, naive and antigen-experienced compartments could not be compared conclusively. Compared with the aged group, the long-lived group had more naive CD4+ T cells, fewer expanded clones and increased TCR diversity, a pattern suggesting age selection. The percentage of naive T cells measured by flow cytometry correlated strongly with observed TCR beta diversity.

The CDR3 contains 15 residues, cysteine and phenylalanine counted. Just the 45-base CDR3 DNA is kept, in frame starting at base 1. CDR1 and CDR2, looked up from the germline V gene (reference sequence), are LGHDT and YNNKEL. At the junction V is shortened by 5 bases and J by 0 bases, with 11 bases in between. The sample was also linked to a second study, of T cells of mothers and their children. As that second study puts it: Nine systemically healthy Caucasian individuals, comprising three mothers and their six children, were included as donors. cDNA synthesis used all of the extracted RNA, with around 1.5 ug of RNA in each 15 ul reaction. In the second PCR, the M1S primer introduced both the sample barcodes and 2-4 random nucleotides. Over 8.5 million TCR beta CDR3 reads were obtained for each mother, and 3 million to 3.5 million reads were obtained for each child. Thymic selection shapes the output of TCR recombination in a similar way in related and unrelated pairs, and inherited differences have a minor effect. Normalized repertoire overlap was always slightly but never significantly higher in related than unrelated mother-child pairs. Persistent microchimeric T cell clones were not detected, at a sensitivity of approximately 93 clones per million clonotypes. Deep NGS was used in the study to compare the TCR beta repertoires of mothers and children and to look for features that separate related mother-child pairs from unrelated individuals. On average, the children were approximately 12 +/- 4 years old, while the mothers were 40 +/- 4 years old. Libraries were sequenced on Illumina HiSeq 2000 with 100+100 nt paired-end reads after adapter ligation with NEBNext reagents. Mother and child libraries were prepared a month apart and sequenced in separate runs to prevent cross-contamination. Between 500,000 and 2,000,000 distinct TCR beta clonotypes were identified per donor. Naive TCR beta clonotypes were estimated from low-frequency clonotypes matched to each donor's FACS-determined naive share, without sorting.

Sequenced sample: blood. This TCR came from a boy aged 5-17 years in good health. The rearrangement combines TRBV3-1 with TRBJ2-1; a confident D gene designation cannot be given. The DNA reads as follows: TGTGCCAGCAGCGAGACACTGAACTCCTACAATGAGCAGTTCTTC. This is translated as CASSETLNSYNEQFF.